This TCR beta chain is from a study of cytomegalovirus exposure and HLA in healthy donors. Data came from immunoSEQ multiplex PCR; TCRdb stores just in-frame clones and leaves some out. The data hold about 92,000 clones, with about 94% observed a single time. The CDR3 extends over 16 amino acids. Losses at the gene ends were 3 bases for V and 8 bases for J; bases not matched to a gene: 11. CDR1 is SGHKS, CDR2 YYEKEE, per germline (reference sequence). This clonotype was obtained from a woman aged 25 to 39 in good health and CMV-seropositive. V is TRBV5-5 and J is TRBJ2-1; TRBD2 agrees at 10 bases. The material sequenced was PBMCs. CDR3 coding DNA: TGTGCCAGCAGCTGGAGCCTCTCTAGCGGGAGAGATGAGCAGTTCTTC. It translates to CASSWSLSSGRDEQFF.